These T cell receptor beta chains were read from a single sample in a study of blood T cell repertoires in COVID-19. Profiling relied on immunoSEQ multiplex PCR, and the TCRdb table lists in-frame clones only, not all of them. The sample consists of 240,000 or so clones, approximately 83% of them appearing once. The sequencing sample was made of peripheral blood. These receptors originate from a woman of 80 years or more with acute or convalescent COVID-19. The conserved cysteine and the conserved F or W are not part of the CDR3 here.

TRBJ1-5 | 11 | TRBV14 | ASSQDEGSAQH
TRBJ2-2 | 12 | TRBV10-3 | AISEKQGTGELF
TRBJ2-7 | 12 | TRBV6-6 | ASRRDRESSEQY
TRBJ2-2 | 11 | TRBV2 | VSTQTGTGELF
TRBJ2-3 | 14 | TRBV28 | ASSLPGLKATDTQY
TRBJ1-2 | 12 | TRBV5-8 | ASSLRGPNYGYT
TRBJ2-1 | 11 | TRBV29-1 | SSVLGGANEQF
TRBJ1-6 | 14 | TRBV2 | ASRSGQGGYNSPLH
TRBJ2-7 | 14 | TRBV5-1 | ASSFGQGFGTYEQY
TRBJ1-4 | 15 | TRBV7-9 | ASSLGLTGGESEKLF
TRBJ1-5 | 16 | TRBV28 | ASTPVGNRVGGNQPQH
TRBJ1-5 | 13 | TRBV11-2 | ASSLSQGKAQPQH
TRBJ2-2 | 13 | TRBV27 | ASSLGRLNTGELF
TRBJ1-6 | 13 | TRBV7-2 | ASSVLQGGNSPLH
TRBJ2-1 | 12 | TRBV6-4 | ASSEGQGYDEQF
TRBJ2-1 | 14 | TRBV19 | ASSKVSGGFYNEQF
TRBJ1-2 | 11 | TRBV28 | ASSSGFGYGYT
TRBJ1-1 | 13 | TRBV18 | ASSPPIYGNTEAF
TRBJ2-7 | 11 | TRBV2 | ASSRDRVYEQY
TRBJ1-5 | 12 | TRBV3-1/TRBV3-2 | ASSQGTGFRPQH
TRBJ1-5 | 15 | TRBV24-1 | ATSEAGTFILSQPQH
TRBJ1-2 | 11 | TRBV12-3/TRBV12-4 | ASTPGQGSGYT
TRBJ1-2 | 13 | TRBV6-1 | ASSEPGGPNYGYT
TRBJ1-2 | 12 | TRBV28 | ASSLADREYGYT
TRBJ2-7 | 13 | TRBV27 | ASSASQGLGFYQY
TRBJ1-2 | 12 | TRBV11-2 | ASSFRTTSYGYT
TRBJ2-3 | 16 | TRBV13 | ASSLGIGAGARTDTQY
TRBJ2-5 | 12 | TRBV2 | ASSPTGTVETQY
TRBJ1-4 | 12 | TRBV28 | ASSLYRGNEKLF
TRBJ1-5 | 14 | TRBV28 | ASSTRGGNSNQPQH
TRBJ1-6 | 11 | TRBV28 | ASSLTEDSPLH
TRBJ1-3 | 13 | TRBV28 | ASRNRGSSGNTIY
TRBJ1-2 | 13 | TRBV28 | ASSLPGGGNYGYT
TRBJ2-2 | 14 | TRBV11-2 | ASSYLAGGQSGELF
TRBJ2-7 | 13 | TRBV28 | ASRSSGLGIGEQY
TRBJ2-2 | 13 | TRBV19 | ASSMRTGLAGELF
TRBJ1-1 | 11 | TRBV19 | ASTQRGPTEAF
TRBJ1-5 | 12 | TRBV6-5 | ASSPTFSNQPQH
TRBJ2-1 | 10 | TRBV5-1 | ASSIGGNEQF
TRBJ2-5 | 10 | TRBV7-9 | ASSSTSGGQY
TRBJ1-4 | 13 | TRBV28 | ASSLPGTSREKLF